The 16 T cell receptor beta chains given below trace back to one sample, sequenced in a study of blood T cell repertoires in COVID-19. Generated by immunoSEQ multiplex PCR, the TCRdb table keeps only in-frame clones and is missing some. The sample has hundreds of thousands of clones, 88% seen once. Sequenced sample: peripheral blood. The receptors come from a woman in her 70s with COVID-19, enrolled during active disease.

This clone was seen a single time. The chain uses TRBV2 and TRBJ1-1, with D uncertain. The CDR3 is 12 residues long. Germline CDR1 and CDR2: SNHLY and FYNNEI. V lost 3 bases to trimming and J lost 5 bases, with 7 bases between them. In DNA form, the CDR3 reads TGTGCCAGCAGTGACCGTAGAACTGAAGCTTTCTTT. Its protein product is CASSDRRTEAFF.

The chain has TRBV24-1 and TRBJ1-1, with 7 nucleotides matching TRBD1. CDR1 and CDR2 (germline): KGHDR, SFDVKD. J gave up 2 bases and V 1 base, and 6 bases lay outside the gene matches. The CDR3 totals 16 residues. CDR3 loop: CATSDLGGTVNTEAFF. CDR3 coding DNA: TGTGCCACCAGTGATTTAGGGGGGACAGTTAACACTGAAGCTTTCTTT.

V usage is TRBV27 and J usage is TRBJ2-2; the D gene is possibly TRBD2 (6 bases). The V gene lost 1 base and the J gene lost 6 bases, with 12 bases spanning the gap. Germline CDR1 reads MNHEY; CDR2 reads SMNVEV (reference sequence). This CDR3 comprises 15 residues. CDR3 DNA sequence: TGTGCCAGCAGTTTATTGCGATCGGGGGCCGGGGAGCTGTTTTTT. Translation gives CASSLLRSGAGELFF.

Only one count was recorded for this clone. The chain recombines TRBV10-3 with TRBJ1-2; tentatively, D is TRBD1 (6 bases). Trimming cost V 0 bases and J 8 bases, with 13 bases left between them. The CDR3 is 14 amino acids. Germline CDR1 ENHRY, CDR2 SYGVKD. The chain's CDR3 is CAISESATGEGYTF. As DNA, the CDR3 is TGTGCCATCAGTGAGTCCGCGACAGGAGAAGGCTACACCTTC.

The chain recombines TRBV21-1 with TRBJ2-1; the table gives TRBD2 as D, unverified against the DNA. TRBV21-1 is a known pseudogene. This CDR3 comprises 16 residues. For the CDR3, the DNA is TGTGCCAGCAGCAAAGTCCCCTTGGCGGGGGGGCCGGAGCAGTTCTTC. It yields the protein CASSKVPLAGGPEQFF.

The chain recombines TRBV7-9 with TRBJ1-4; D perhaps matches TRBD1 (5 bases). Trimming took off 2 bases at V and 10 bases at J, with 17 bases between the two ends. The CDR3 extends over 15 amino acids. CDR1 and CDR2 (germline): SEHNR, FQNEAQ (reference sequence). CDR3 sequence: CASSLRGDFRGKLFF. As DNA, the CDR3 is TGTGCCAGCAGCTTACGGGGGGACTTTCGGGGAAAACTGTTTTTT.

This sequence joins TRBV24-1 and TRBJ2-1; the D is unclear. Germline assignment: CDR1 KGHDR and CDR2 SFDVKD. The length of the CDR3 is 13 residues. The V and J ends lost 1 base and 7 bases respectively, with 7 bases between them. As DNA, the CDR3 is TGTGCCACCAGTGATTTTCCGGAGAATGAGCAGTTCTTC. Its translation is CATSDFPENEQFF.

This chain links TRBV30 with TRBJ1-2; D might be TRBD1 (6 bases). There are 13 residues in the CDR3. Germline V gene sequence: CDR1 GTSNPN, CDR2 SVGIG (reference sequence). Trimming shortened V by 5 bases and J by 2 bases, and 12 bases separated the two germline ends. The CDR3 region is CAWQKTGNYGYTF. Written as DNA, the CDR3 is TGTGCCTGGCAGAAAACAGGGAACTATGGCTACACCTTC. Supplemented by reference TRBV30 and TRBJ1-2, the full variable domain reads SQTIHQWPATLVQPVGSPLSLECTVEGTSNPNLYWYRQAAGRGLQLLFYSVGIGQISSEVPQNLSASRPQDRQFILSSKKLLLSDSGFYLCAWQKTGNYGYTFGSGTRLTVV.

The genes are TRBV4-2 and TRBJ2-3; 11 positions agree with TRBD2. Looked up from germline, CDR1 is LGHNA and CDR2 is YNFKEQ. There are 16 residues in the CDR3. The junction had 4 bases not matched to a gene; V was cut back by 0 bases and J by 5 bases. This CDR3 reads CASSQDASGGRDTQYF. The CDR3 DNA is TGTGCCAGCAGCCAAGATGCTAGCGGGGGGAGAGATACGCAGTATTTT.

The J gene is TRBJ2-1, the V gene TRBV24-1; D remains unclear. This CDR3 has 15 amino acids. Germline lookup yields CDR1 KGHDR and CDR2 SFDVKD. V dropped 1 base and J dropped 4 bases, with 10 bases sitting between them. The CDR3 nucleotides are TGTGCCACCAGTGATTTTCGGAGCTCGTACAATGAGCAGTTCTTC. This codes for CATSDFRSSYNEQFF.

V and J are TRBV10-2 and TRBJ2-4; D possibly corresponds to TRBD1 (6 bases). The CDR3 covers 15 residues. Germline V gene sequence: CDR1 WSHSY, CDR2 SAAADI. Trimming cost V 4 bases and J 3 bases, with 13 bases left between them. Here the CDR3 reads CASSGAGDVKNIQYF. The CDR3 region has the DNA TGCGCCAGCAGTGGGGCAGGGGATGTCAAAAACATTCAGTACTTC.

The chain is built from TRBV7-2 and TRBJ2-1; D is perhaps TRBD2 (5 bases). Germline-derived CDR1 and CDR2 are SGHTA and FQGNSA. The ends were cut back, 8 bases at V and 9 bases at J, with 14 bases in the middle. This CDR3 region has 12 residues. The CDR3 DNA follows: TGTGCCAGCGTTGGGAGTTGGGGTGAGCAGTTCTTC. Its protein product is CASVGSWGEQFF.

This chain uses TRBV3-1 (or the pseudogene TRBV3-2) with TRBJ2-7, with 7 bases identical to TRBD2. V was clipped by 10 bases and J by 2 bases; unmatched bases: 11. The length of the CDR3 is 14 residues. Per germline, CDR1 LGHDT and CDR2 YNNKEL (reference sequence). As DNA, the CDR3 is TGTGCCACCGGACTCGGGGGGAACCCCTACGAGCAGTACTTC. As protein: CATGLGGNPYEQYF.

V and J are TRBV24-1 and TRBJ2-3, with TRBD2 identical over 7 bases. CDR3 length: 17 residues. V shed 1 base, J shed 1 base, and the junction held 7 bases outside the gene matches. Germline loops: CDR1 KGHDR, CDR2 SFDVKD. CDR3 protein: CATSDLGRGVGTDTQYF. CDR3 bases: TGTGCCACCAGTGATTTAGGACGGGGGGTGGGCACAGATACGCAGTATTTT.

A remark on this clone: This specimen includes other DNA sequences encoding the same CDR3. This chain links TRBV24-1 with TRBJ2-5; 8 nucleotides agree with TRBD1. Germline assignment: CDR1 KGHDR and CDR2 SFDVKD. The CDR3 spans 15 residues. J lost 5 bases, V lost 3 bases, and 7 bases had no gene match. The CDR3 reads CATSDPQGAGETQYF. The CDR3 DNA follows: TGTGCCACCAGTGATCCCCAGGGGGCTGGGGAGACCCAGTACTTC.

The chain combines TRBV5-8 with TRBJ1-1, with D uncertain. V shed 1 base and J shed 1 base, with 8 bases lying between them. Germline V gene data show CDR1 as SGHTS and CDR2 as YDEGEE. The CDR3 length is 14 residues. The CDR3 DNA reads as TGTGCCAGCAGCTTGCCAGGTTCGAACACTGAAGCTTTCTTT. Protein: CASSLPGSNTEAFF.